These 5 T cell receptor beta chains originate from one sample sequenced in a study of shared clonotypes between healthy human individuals. TCRdb's table, derived via immunoSEQ multiplex PCR, lists solely in-frame clones and lacks some. Of millions of clones listed, approximately 94% were seen once; the top ten hold more than 0.12%. Specimen: naive CD4+ T cells sorted from blood. Noted subset: CD45RA+ positively selected. The source is a man between 18 and 35 years old in good health.

V usage is TRBV5-1 and J usage is TRBJ2-2, with TRBD2 matching over 9 bases. The CDR3 is 17 residues long. V was clipped by 4 bases and J by 3 bases; unmatched bases: 10. The germline gives CDR1 SGHRS, CDR2 YFSETQ. CDR3 region: CASSQILAGQDTGELFF. CDR3 DNA: TGCGCCAGCAGCCAAATACTAGCGGGTCAGGACACCGGGGAGCTGTTTTTT.

The genes are TRBV30 and TRBJ2-1; 12 bases agree with TRBD2. Germline CDR1 is GTSNPN and CDR2 is SVGIG (reference sequence). The CDR3 consists of 14 residues. The trim removed 5 bases at V and 10 bases at J, leaving 9 bases unmatched. CDR3 sequence (DNA): TGTGCCTGGTTTTCTAGCGGGAGGGCCGGAGAGCAGTTCTTC. It encodes CAWFSSGRAGEQFF. The full variable domain, its missing parts supplied by reference TRBV30 and TRBJ2-1, is SQTIHQWPATLVQPVGSPLSLECTVEGTSNPNLYWYRQAAGRGLQLLFYSVGIGQISSEVPQNLSASRPQDRQFILSSKKLLLSDSGFYLCAWFSSGRAGEQFFGPGTRLTVL.

The rearrangement links TRBV6-5 to TRBJ1-3; no definite D call. CDR3 length: 13 residues. Germline CDR1 is MNHEY and CDR2 is SVGAGI. V was clipped by 7 bases and J by 6 bases, with 13 bases between them. The CDR3 bases are TGTGCCAGCACTTGGTGGGTGAAAAACACCATATATTTT. It translates to CASTWWVKNTIYF.

For the CDR3, the DNA is TGCGCCAGCAGCCCAGGACTAGCGGGAGTTTTGGCAGATACGCAGTATTTT. This codes for CASSPGLAGVLADTQYF. The V and J genes are TRBV4-1 and TRBJ2-3; the match to TRBD2 covers 13 bases. CDR3 length: 17 residues. V lost 4 bases and J lost 4; bases outside the gene matches: 8. Germline values: CDR1 MGHRA, CDR2 YSYEKL.

The rearrangement uses TRBV30 and TRBJ2-3; TRBD2 might be the D (6 bases). Trimming stripped 4 bases from V and 2 bases from J, with 13 bases between. The CDR3 runs to 14 residues. CDR1 is GTSNPN and CDR2 is SVGIG in the germline V gene (reference sequence). The CDR3 sequence: CAWNIGGNTDTQYF. The CDR3 coding sequence is TGTGCCTGGAATATAGGCGGGAACACAGATACGCAGTATTTT.